The sequence of this T cell receptor beta chain was determined in a study of blood T cell repertoires in COVID-19. Study details: PBMCs, B-cell-depleted T cells, or T cells provided the cDNA or gDNA that made up the material.

The length of the CDR3 is 15 residues. The V gene's germline CDR1 is MDHEN and CDR2 SYDVKM. V gave up 2 bases and J gave up 7 bases, with 18 bases separating them. Everyone who took part was roughly 18 to 89 years old, and they came from over 20 US areas. Symptom resolution, clearance, or two negative PCRs marked donors in Cohort 3 as recovered. As originally analysed: From reference gene primer amplification, estimates of nucleated cell counts were derived. Some clones are missing from TCRdb's copy, which holds only in-frame ones; the method was immunoSEQ multiplex PCR. V, J and clone size reflect that table, while D and trimming were determined from the DNA. The sample lists 190,000 or so clones; roughly 90% were seen once.

Sequencing was done on a sample of PBMCs or T cells enriched from blood (not recorded which). The chain carries TRBV28 and TRBJ2-7; weak D call: TRBD1 (6 bases). The origin of this receptor is a woman under 30 who had recovered from COVID-19. The DNA of the CDR3 is TGTGCCAGCAGTTTAAGAGACAGGCCCCTCGGGGAGCAGTACTTC. This encodes CASSLRDRPLGEQYF. The full variable domain, rest sourced from reference TRBV28 and TRBJ2-7, is DVKVTQSSRYLVKRTGEKVFLECVQDMDHENMFWYRQDPGLGLRLIYFSYDVKMKEKGDIPEGYSVSREKKERFSLILESASTNQTSMYLCASSLRDRPLGEQYFGPGTRLTVT.